The sequence of this TCR beta chain was determined in a study of blood T cell repertoires in COVID-19. Study summary: COVID-19 samples, acute and convalescent, were from the United States, Italy and Spain. T cells, B-cell-depleted T cells, or PBMCs supplied cDNA or gDNA.

In the original workflow: Using reference gene primer amplification, nucleated cell counts were estimated. Some clones are missing from TCRdb's copy, which holds only in-frame ones; the method was immunoSEQ multiplex PCR. The V and J calls and clone size were taken over from that table, and D and trimming were inferred from the DNA. The sample includes over 85,000 clones, around three quarters of them seen just once. The J segment lost 6 bases and the V segment lost 2 bases, leaving 4 bases of the junction unmatched. The CDR3 has 14 residues. Germline CDR1 reads KGHDR; CDR2 reads SFDVKD. The sequenced sample was peripheral blood. The V and J genes are TRBV24-1 and TRBJ1-2, with TRBD1 identical over 8 bases. The sequence was collected from a woman aged 60 to 75 with acute or convalescent COVID-19. CDR3 residues: CATSDSGQGNGYTF. The DNA for the CDR3 is TGTGCCACCAGTGATTCCGGACAGGGAAATGGCTACACCTTC.